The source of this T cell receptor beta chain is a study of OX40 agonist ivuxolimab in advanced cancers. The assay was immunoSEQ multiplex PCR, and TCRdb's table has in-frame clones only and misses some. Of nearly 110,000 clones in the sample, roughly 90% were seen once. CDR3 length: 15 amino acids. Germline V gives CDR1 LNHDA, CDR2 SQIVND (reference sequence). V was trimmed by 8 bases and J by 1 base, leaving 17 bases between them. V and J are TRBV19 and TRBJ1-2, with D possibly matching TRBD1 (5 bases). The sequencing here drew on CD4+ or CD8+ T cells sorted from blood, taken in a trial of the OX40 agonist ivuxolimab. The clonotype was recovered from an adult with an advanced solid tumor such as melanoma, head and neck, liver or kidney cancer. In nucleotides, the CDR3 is TGTGCCAGTTCCAATTCCGGGACGGTTAACTATGGCTACACCTTC. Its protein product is CASSNSGTVNYGYTF.